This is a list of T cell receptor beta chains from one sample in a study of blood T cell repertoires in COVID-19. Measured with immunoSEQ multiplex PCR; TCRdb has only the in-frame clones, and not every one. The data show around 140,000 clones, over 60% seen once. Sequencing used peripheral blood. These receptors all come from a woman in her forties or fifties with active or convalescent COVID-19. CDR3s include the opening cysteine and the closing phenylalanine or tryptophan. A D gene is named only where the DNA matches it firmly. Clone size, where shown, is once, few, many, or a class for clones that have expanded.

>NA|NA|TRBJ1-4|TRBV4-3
CASSLRARQGRTNEKLFF
TGCGCCAGCAGCCTAAGAGCCCGGCAGGGAAGAACTAATGAAAAACTGTTTTTT
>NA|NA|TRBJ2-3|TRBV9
CASSVGVPGADTQYF
TGTGCCAGCAGCGTAGGTGTACCGGGGGCAGATACGCAGTATTTT
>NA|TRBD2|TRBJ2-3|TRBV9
CASSLREGRTDTQYF
TGTGCCAGCAGCCTGAGGGAGGGACGGACAGATACGCAGTATTTT
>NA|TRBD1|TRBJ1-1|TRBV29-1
CSVLGTGVETEAFF
TGCAGCGTATTGGGGACAGGGGTGGAGACTGAAGCTTTCTTT
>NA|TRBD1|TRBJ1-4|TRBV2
CASSPGQGPTNEKLFF
TGTGCCAGCAGCCCGGGACAGGGCCCAACTAATGAAAAACTGTTTTTT
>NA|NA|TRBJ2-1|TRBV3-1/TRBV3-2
CASSLFSVNEQFF
TGTGCCAGCAGCCTATTCTCGGTCAATGAGCAGTTCTTC
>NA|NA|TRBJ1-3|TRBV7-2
CASSLSSRSGNTIYF
TGTGCCAGCAGCTTAAGTAGTCGCTCTGGAAACACCATATATTTT
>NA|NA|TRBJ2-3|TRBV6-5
CASKKGAGGADTQYF
TGTGCCAGCAAGAAGGGGGCCGGGGGGGCAGATACGCAGTATTTT
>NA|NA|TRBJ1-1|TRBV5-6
CASSPTQGNTEAFF
TGTGCCAGCAGTCCTACGCAGGGCAACACTGAAGCTTTCTTT
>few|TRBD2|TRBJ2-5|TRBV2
CASRGRLAPRAETQYF
TGTGCCAGCAGGGGTCGACTAGCGCCCAGAGCAGAGACCCAGTACTTC
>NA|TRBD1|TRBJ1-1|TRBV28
CASRETGAQWDEAFF
TGTGCCAGCAGGGAGACAGGGGCCCAATGGGATGAAGCTTTCTTT
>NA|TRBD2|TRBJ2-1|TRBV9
CASSVDPAGNNEQFF
TGTGCCAGCAGCGTAGACCCAGCGGGGAACAATGAGCAGTTCTTC
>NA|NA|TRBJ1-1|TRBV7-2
CASSLSGIENTEAFF
TGTGCCAGCAGCTTGTCAGGGATAGAGAACACTGAAGCTTTCTTT
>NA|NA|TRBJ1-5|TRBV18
CASSAPGGRNQPQHF
TGTGCCAGCTCAGCGCCGGGGGGTCGCAATCAGCCCCAGCATTTT
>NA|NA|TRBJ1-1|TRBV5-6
CASSTPVIWGQNTEAFF
TGTGCCAGCAGCACCCCCGTGATTTGGGGCCAGAACACTGAAGCTTTCTTT
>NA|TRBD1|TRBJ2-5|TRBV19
CASSANRGRGETQYF
TGTGCCAGTAGCGCTAACAGGGGGCGCGGAGAGACCCAGTACTTC
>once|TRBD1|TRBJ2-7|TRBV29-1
CSGGDREGQYF
TGCAGCGGGGGTGACAGGGAAGGGCAGTACTTC
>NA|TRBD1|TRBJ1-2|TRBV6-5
CASSTDREGGYTF
TGTGCCAGCAGTACCGACAGGGAAGGTGGCTACACCTTC
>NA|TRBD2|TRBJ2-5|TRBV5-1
CASSRSGGEETQYF
TGCGCCAGCAGCCGAAGCGGGGGTGAAGAGACCCAGTACTTC
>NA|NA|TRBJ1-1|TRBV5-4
CASSYDGVNTEAFF
TGTGCCAGCAGCTACGACGGAGTGAACACTGAAGCTTTCTTT
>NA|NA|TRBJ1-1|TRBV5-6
CASSLYGGENTEAFF
TGTGCCAGCAGCTTGTATGGGGGGGAGAACACTGAAGCTTTCTTT
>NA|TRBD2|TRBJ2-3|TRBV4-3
CASSQDVAGGLSDTQYF
TGCGCCAGCAGCCAAGATGTGGCGGGGGGGTTATCAGATACGCAGTATTTT
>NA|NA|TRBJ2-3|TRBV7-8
CASSRDFTDTQYF
TGTGCCAGCAGCCGGGACTTCACAGATACGCAGTATTTT
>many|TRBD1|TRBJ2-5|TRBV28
CASSLTGGGQETQYF
TGTGCCAGCAGTTTAACAGGGGGCGGTCAAGAGACCCAGTACTTC
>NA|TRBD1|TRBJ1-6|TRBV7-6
CASSLAGQGGSPLHF
TGTGCCAGCAGCTTAGCGGGACAGGGGGGTTCACCCCTCCACTTT
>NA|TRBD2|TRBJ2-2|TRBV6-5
CASSLTSGLNTGELFF
TGTGCCAGCAGTTTAACTAGCGGGCTGAACACCGGGGAGCTGTTTTTT
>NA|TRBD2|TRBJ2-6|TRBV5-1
CASTLRAGTGANVLTF
TGCGCCAGCACCCTGAGAGCGGGAACTGGGGCCAACGTCCTGACTTTC
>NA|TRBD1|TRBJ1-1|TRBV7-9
CASSLSGGTGGALF
TGTGCCAGCAGCCTCTCCGGTGGGACAGGGGGGGCTCTCTTT
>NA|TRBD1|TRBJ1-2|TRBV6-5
CASRGPGQGYGYTF
TGTGCCAGCAGAGGGCCGGGACAGGGGTATGGCTACACCTTC
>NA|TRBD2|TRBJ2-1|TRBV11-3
CASSLGGGDNNEQFF
TGTGCCAGCAGCTTGGGCGGGGGGGACAACAATGAGCAGTTCTTC
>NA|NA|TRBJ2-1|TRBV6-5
CASSYVLGGAKFF
TGTGCCAGCAGTTACGTGCTTGGTGGGGCTAAGTTCTTC
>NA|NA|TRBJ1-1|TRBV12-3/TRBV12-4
CASRLPGTPEAFF
TGTGCCAGCAGACTGCCCGGGACACCTGAAGCTTTCTTT
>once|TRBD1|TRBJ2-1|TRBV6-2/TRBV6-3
CASSSGQNYNEQFF
TGTGCCAGCAGTTCGGGACAGAACTACAATGAGCAGTTCTTC
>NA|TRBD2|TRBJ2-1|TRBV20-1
CSASGLAGVINNEQFF
TGCAGTGCTAGTGGACTAGCGGGAGTCATAAACAATGAGCAGTTCTTC
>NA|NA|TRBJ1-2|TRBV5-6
CASSLPSSGGYTF
TGTGCCAGCAGCTTGCCGTCTTCGGGTGGCTACACCTTC
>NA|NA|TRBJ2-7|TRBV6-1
CASSDWTEAYEQYF
TGTGCCAGCAGTGATTGGACAGAAGCCTACGAGCAGTACTTC
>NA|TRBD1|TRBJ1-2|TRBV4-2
CASSPGQGDIEGYTF
TGTGCCAGCAGCCCCGGACAGGGGGATATTGAGGGCTACACCTTC
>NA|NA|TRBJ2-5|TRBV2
CASSDAGRTQETQYF
TGTGCCAGCAGTGACGCGGGGCGAACCCAAGAGACCCAGTACTTC
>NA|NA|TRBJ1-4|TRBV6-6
CASRTPGVAEKLFF
TGTGCCAGCAGGACCCCAGGGGTGGCTGAAAAACTGTTTTTT
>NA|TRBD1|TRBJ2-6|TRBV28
CASSSPQGALNGANVLTF
TGTGCCAGCAGTAGCCCACAGGGGGCCCTGAATGGGGCCAACGTCCTGACTTTC
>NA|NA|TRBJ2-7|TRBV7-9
CASSHRESYEQYF
TGTGCCAGCAGCCATCGGGAGTCCTACGAGCAGTACTTC
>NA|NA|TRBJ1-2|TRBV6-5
CASRPKGAGYTF
TGTGCCAGCAGGCCCAAAGGGGCTGGCTACACCTTC
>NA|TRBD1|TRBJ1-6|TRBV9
CASSKGQADNSPLHF
TGTGCCAGCAGCAAAGGACAGGCGGATAATTCACCCCTCCACTTT
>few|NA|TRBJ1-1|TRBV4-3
CASSHRQGGTEAFF
TGCGCCAGCAGCCACCGGCAGGGAGGGACTGAAGCTTTCTTT
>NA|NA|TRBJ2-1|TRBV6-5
CASMGARGDNEQFF
TGTGCCAGCATGGGGGCCCGGGGGGACAATGAGCAGTTCTTC
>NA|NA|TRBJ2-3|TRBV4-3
CASSPLGASTDTQYF
TGCGCCAGCAGCCCACTTGGGGCTAGCACAGATACGCAGTATTTT
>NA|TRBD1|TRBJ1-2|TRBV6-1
CASSDPRDRGSYGYTF
TGTGCCAGCAGTGACCCCCGGGACAGGGGAAGCTATGGCTACACCTTC